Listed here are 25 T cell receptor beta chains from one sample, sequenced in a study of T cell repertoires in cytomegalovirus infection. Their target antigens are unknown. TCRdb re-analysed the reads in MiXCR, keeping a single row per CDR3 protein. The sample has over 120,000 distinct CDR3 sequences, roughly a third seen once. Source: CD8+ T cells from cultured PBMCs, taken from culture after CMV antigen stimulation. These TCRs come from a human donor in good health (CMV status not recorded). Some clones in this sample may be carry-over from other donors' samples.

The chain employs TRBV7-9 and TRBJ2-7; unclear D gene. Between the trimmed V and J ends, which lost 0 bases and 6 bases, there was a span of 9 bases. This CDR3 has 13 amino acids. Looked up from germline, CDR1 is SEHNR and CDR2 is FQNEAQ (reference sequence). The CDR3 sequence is CASSLAVTGEQYF. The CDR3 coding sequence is TGTGCCAGCAGCTTAGCGGTCACGGGCGAGCAGTACTTC.

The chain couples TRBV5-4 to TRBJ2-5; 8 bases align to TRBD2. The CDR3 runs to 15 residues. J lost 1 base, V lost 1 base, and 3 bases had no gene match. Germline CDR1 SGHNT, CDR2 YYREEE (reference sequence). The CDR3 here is CASSLRAGGQETQYF. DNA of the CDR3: TGTGCCAGCAGCTTGAGGGCGGGGGGCCAAGAGACCCAGTACTTC. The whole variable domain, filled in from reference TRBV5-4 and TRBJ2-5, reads ETGVTQSPTHLIKTRGQQVTLRCSSQSGHNTVSWYQQALGQGPQFIFQYYREEENGRGNFPPRFSGLQFPNYSSELNVNALELDDSALYLCASSLRAGGQETQYFGPGTRLLVL.

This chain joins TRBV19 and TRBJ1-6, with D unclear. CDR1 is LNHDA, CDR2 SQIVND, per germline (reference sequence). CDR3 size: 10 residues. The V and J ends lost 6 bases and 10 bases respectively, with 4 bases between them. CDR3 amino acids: CASRGSPLHF. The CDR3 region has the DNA TGTGCCAGTAGGGGATCACCCCTCCACTTT. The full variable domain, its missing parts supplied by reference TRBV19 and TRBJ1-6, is DGGITQSPKYLFRKEGQNVTLSCEQNLNHDAMYWYRQDPGQGLRLIYYSQIVNDFQKGDIAEGYSVSREKKESFPLTVTSAQKNPTAFYLCASRGSPLHFGNGTRLTVT.

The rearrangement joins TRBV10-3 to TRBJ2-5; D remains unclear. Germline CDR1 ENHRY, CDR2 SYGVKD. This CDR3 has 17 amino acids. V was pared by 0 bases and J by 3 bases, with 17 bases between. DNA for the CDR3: TGTGCCATCAGTGAGTCGATGAGCCGGCGGACCAAAGAGACCCAGTACTTC. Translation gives CAISESMSRRTKETQYF.

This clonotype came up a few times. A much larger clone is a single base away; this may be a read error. The CDR3 coding sequence is TGTGCCAGCAGCTTTGGGGACAGTGAAGCTTTCTTT. It is translated as CASSFGDSEAFF. This sequence joins TRBV7-6 and TRBJ1-1, with 7 bases matching TRBD1. The CDR3 is made up of 12 amino acids. Trimming removed 3 bases from V and 7 bases from J; junction bases left unmatched: 2. Germline V gives CDR1 SGHVS, CDR2 FNYEAQ.

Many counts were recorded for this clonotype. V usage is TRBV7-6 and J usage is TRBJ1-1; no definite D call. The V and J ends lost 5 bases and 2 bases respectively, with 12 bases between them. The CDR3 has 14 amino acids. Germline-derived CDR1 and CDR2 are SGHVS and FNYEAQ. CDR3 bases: TGTGCCAGCAGCCGAGGGCTGGGCAACACTGAAGCTTTCTTT. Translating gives CASSRGLGNTEAFF.

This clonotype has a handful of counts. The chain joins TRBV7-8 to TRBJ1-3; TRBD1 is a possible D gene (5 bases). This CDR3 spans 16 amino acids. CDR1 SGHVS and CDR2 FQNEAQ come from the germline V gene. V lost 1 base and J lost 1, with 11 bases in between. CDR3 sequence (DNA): TGTGCCAGCAGCTTAGAATTCAGACAGTCTGGAAACACCATATATTTT. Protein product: CASSLEFRQSGNTIYF.

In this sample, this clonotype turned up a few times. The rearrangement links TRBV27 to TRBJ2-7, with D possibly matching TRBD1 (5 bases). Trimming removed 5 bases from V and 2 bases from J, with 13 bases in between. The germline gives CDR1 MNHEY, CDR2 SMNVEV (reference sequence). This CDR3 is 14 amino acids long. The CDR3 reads CASSLSTATYEQYF. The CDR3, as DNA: TGTGCCAGCAGTCTGTCGACAGCTACCTACGAGCAGTACTTC.

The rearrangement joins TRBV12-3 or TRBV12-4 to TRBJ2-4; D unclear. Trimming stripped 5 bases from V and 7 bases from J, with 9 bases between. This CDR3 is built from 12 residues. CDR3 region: CASSPSGNIQYF. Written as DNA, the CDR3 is TGTGCCAGCAGTCCTAGTGGCAACATTCAGTACTTC.

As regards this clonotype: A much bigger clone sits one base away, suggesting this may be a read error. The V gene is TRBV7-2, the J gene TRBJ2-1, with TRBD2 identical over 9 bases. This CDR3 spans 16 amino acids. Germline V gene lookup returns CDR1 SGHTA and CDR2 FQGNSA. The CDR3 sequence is CASSSLAGASNNEQFF. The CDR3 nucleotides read TGTGCCAGCAGCTCCTTAGCGGGGGCCTCCAACAATGAGCAGTTCTTC.

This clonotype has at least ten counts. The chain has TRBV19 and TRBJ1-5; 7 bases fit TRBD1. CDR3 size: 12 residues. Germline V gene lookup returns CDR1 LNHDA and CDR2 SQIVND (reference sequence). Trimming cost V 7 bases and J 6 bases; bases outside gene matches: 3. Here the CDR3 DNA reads TGTGCCAGTACGGCAGGGGGTCAGCCCCAGCATTTT. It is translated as CASTAGGQPQHF. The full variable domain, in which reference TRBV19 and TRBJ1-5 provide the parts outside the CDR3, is DGGITQSPKYLFRKEGQNVTLSCEQNLNHDAMYWYRQDPGQGLRLIYYSQIVNDFQKGDIAEGYSVSREKKESFPLTVTSAQKNPTAFYLCASTAGGQPQHFGDGTRLSIL.

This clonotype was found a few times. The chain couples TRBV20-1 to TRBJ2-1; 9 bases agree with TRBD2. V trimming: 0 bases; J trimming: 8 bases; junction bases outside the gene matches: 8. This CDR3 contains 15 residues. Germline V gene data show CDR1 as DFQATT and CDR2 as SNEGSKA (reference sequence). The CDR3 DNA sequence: TGCAGTGCTAGAGATCAAGGTAGCGGGGGCCATGAGCAGTTCTTC. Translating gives CSARDQGSGGHEQFF.

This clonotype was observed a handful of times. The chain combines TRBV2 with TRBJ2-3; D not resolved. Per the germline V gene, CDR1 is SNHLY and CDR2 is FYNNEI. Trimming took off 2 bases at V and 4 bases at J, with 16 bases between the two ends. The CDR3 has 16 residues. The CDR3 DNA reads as TGTGCCAGCAGTGAAAAAATTTTACATTTCCCAGATACGCAGTATTTT. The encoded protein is CASSEKILHFPDTQYF.

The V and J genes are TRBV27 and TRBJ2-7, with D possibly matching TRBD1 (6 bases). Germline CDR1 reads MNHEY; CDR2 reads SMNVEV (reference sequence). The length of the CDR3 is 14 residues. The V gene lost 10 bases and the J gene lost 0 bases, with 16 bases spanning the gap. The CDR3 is CANRPQGLSYEQYF. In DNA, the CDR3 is TGTGCCAACAGGCCACAGGGTCTCTCCTACGAGCAGTACTTC.

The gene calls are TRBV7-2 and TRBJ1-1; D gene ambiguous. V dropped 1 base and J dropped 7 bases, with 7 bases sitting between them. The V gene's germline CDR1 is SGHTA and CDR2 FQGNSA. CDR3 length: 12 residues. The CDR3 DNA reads TGTGCCAGCAGCTTAGTACACGTTGAAGCTTTCTTT. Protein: CASSLVHVEAFF.

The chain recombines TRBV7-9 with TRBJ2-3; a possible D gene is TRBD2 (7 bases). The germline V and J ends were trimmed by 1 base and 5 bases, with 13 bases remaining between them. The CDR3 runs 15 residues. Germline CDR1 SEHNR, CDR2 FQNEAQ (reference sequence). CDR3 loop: CASSLVGGQGDTQYF. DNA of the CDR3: TGTGCCAGCAGCTTAGTCGGGGGGCAGGGAGATACGCAGTATTTT.

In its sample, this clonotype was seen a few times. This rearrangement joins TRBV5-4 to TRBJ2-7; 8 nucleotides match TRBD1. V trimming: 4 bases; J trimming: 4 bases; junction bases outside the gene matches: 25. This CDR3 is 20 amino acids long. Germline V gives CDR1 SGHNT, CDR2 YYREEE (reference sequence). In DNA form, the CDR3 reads TGTGCCAGCAGCCAACCCCGAGGACAGGGAACCCATGGGACGTATTACGAGCAGTACTTC. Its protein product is CASSQPRGQGTHGTYYEQYF.

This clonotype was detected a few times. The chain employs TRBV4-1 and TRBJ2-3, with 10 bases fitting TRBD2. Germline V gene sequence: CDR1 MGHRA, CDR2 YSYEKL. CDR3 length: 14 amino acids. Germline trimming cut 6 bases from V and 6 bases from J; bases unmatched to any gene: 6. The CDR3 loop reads CASRGAGGPDTQYF. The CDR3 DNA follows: TGCGCCAGCAGGGGAGCGGGGGGGCCGGATACGCAGTATTTT.

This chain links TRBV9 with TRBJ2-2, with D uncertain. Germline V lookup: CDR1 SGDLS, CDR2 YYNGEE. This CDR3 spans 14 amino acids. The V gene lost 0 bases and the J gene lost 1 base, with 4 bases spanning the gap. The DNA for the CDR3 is TGTGCCAGCAGCGTAGGAGGGAACACCGGGGAGCTGTTTTTT. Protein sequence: CASSVGGNTGELFF.

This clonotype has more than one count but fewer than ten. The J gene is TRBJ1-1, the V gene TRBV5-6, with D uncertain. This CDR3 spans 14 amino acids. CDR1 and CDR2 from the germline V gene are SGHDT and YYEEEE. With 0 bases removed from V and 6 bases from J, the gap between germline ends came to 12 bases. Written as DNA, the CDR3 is TGTGCCAGCAGCTTGGGAGGGTTGATGGCTGAAGCTTTCTTT. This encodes CASSLGGLMAEAFF.

For the CDR3, the DNA is TGTGCCAGCAGTTACGATGCAGCGGGGAGTGACAATGAGCAGTTCTTC. It translates to CASSYDAAGSDNEQFF. The chain uses TRBV28 and TRBJ2-1; 7 bases fit TRBD2. The ends lost 4 bases at V and 5 bases at J; junction bases unmatched: 11. Looked up from germline, CDR1 is MDHEN and CDR2 is SYDVKM. CDR3 size: 16 residues. The full variable domain, in which reference TRBV28 and TRBJ2-1 provide the parts outside the CDR3, is DVKVTQSSRYLVKRTGEKVFLECVQDMDHENMFWYRQDPGLGLRLIYFSYDVKMKEKGDIPEGYSVSREKKERFSLILESASTNQTSMYLCASSYDAAGSDNEQFFGPGTRLTVL.

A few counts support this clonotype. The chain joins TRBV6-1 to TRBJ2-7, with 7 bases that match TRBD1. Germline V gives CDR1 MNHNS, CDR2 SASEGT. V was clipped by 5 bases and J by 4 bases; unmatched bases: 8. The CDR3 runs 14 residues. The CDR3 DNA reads TGTGCCAGCAGTTCCGGGACAGAGGCATACGAGCAGTACTTC. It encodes CASSSGTEAYEQYF.

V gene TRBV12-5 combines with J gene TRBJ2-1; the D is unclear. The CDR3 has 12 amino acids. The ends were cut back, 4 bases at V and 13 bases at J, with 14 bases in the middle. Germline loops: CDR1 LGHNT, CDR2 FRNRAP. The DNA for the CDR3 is TGTGCTAGTGGTTCCCCCCTCGCCGCCCAGTTCTTC. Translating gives CASGSPLAAQFF.

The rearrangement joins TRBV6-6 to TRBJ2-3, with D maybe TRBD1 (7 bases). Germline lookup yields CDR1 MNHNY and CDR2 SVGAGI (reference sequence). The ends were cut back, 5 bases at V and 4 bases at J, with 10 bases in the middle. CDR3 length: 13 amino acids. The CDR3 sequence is CASSQGDSDTQYF. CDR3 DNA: TGTGCCAGCAGTCAGGGGGACTCAGATACGCAGTATTTT.

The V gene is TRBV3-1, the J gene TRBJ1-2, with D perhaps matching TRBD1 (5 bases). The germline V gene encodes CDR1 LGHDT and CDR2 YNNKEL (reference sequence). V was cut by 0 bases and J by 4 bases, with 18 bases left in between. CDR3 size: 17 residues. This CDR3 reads CASSQDPNRLMFYGYTF. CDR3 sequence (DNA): TGTGCCAGCAGCCAAGACCCCAACAGGTTGATGTTCTATGGCTACACCTTC.